This TCR beta chain was captured by sequencing in a study of CD8 T cells in ankylosing spondylitis. Trimming pared 0 bases from V and 4 bases from J, leaving 11 bases between. Germline V lookup: CDR1 SGHRS, CDR2 YFSETQ. The CDR3 is 15 residues long. TCRdb reprocessed the 5' RACE reads with MiXCR, giving one entry per CDR3 protein. The sample yields around 390,000 distinct CDR3 sequences, approximately 20% seen once. Regarding the study as a whole: Clones tied to disease were said to be significantly enriched in matched ankylosing spondylitis synovial fluid. Apparently characteristic of ankylosing spondylitis blood was a TCR beta motif (eight highly homologous variants). Those disease-linked clones were CD8+; they were also relatively rare in peripheral blood. Past studies reported some motif variants in reactive arthritis synovial fluid and blood.

A remark on this clonotype: Its antigen is unidentified.

This clonotype was obtained from a male donor with ankylosing spondylitis. Sequencing was carried out using blood, either unsorted or a sorted T cell fraction (not recorded which). This chain joins TRBV5-1 and TRBJ2-1, with D perhaps matching TRBD2 (7 bases). CDR3 DNA: TGCGCCAGCAGCTTGGGCGGGGGCAGATACAATGAGCAGTTCTTC. As protein: CASSLGGGRYNEQFF.